The present entry profiles one T cell receptor beta chain with its context. Its antigen is not known. Looked up from germline, CDR1 is MNHEY and CDR2 is SVGAGI. Trimming pared 10 bases from V and 4 bases from J, leaving 13 bases between. The CDR3 has 12 amino acids. Use of 60 Vbeta and 13 Jbeta primers characterized the PCR. The repertoire was sequenced with immunoSEQ multiplex PCR; TCRdb's copy has only in-frame clones and lacks some. This sample has over 110,000 clones, with 73% found just once. This sample was taken from a study of cytomegalovirus exposure and HLA in healthy donors. Whole-study findings and limits: The likely origin of a cluster of highly shared sequence variants was a sequencing artifact.

The clonotype originates from a woman aged 35 to 49 in good health and CMV-seronegative. Sequencing was carried out using PBMCs. The chain employs TRBV6-5 and TRBJ1-2; D is unclear. Here the CDR3 reads CATTSGPYGYTF. The CDR3 nucleotides read TGTGCCACAACATCAGGCCCCTATGGCTACACCTTC.